A selection of T cell receptor beta chains follows, all from one sample in a study of cytomegalovirus exposure and HLA in healthy donors. Using immunoSEQ multiplex PCR, the repertoire was profiled, and TCRdb retains in-frame clones only, with some absent. The sample comprises 150,000 to 200,000 clones, less than 85% of which are singletons, and 4.8% rests with the top ten. The sequencing sample was made of PBMCs. These receptors were collected from a man aged 18 to 30 in good health and CMV-seronegative. Each CDR3 is given with its conserved first and last residue. D genes are given only for firm matches. The size field is filled for only some rows; it gives once, few, many or a size class.

j_call: TRBJ2-1
v_call: TRBV4-3
clone_size: few
d_call: TRBD2
cdr3_nt: TGCGCCAGCAGTCCCGGGACTAGCGGTAAAGATGAGCAGTTCTTC
cdr3_aa: CASSPGTSGKDEQFF

j_call: TRBJ1-2
v_call: TRBV28
clone_size: -
d_call: -
cdr3_nt: TGTGCCAGCAGTTTCCGGGGGGTGGGTGGCTACACCTTC
cdr3_aa: CASSFRGVGGYTF

j_call: TRBJ1-5
v_call: TRBV2
clone_size: -
d_call: -
cdr3_nt: TGTGCCAGCATTTCCCATCCCGGCGGAGGCAATCAGCCCCAGCATTTT
cdr3_aa: CASISHPGGGNQPQHF

j_call: TRBJ1-2
v_call: TRBV27
clone_size: -
d_call: -
cdr3_nt: TGTGCCAGCAGTCAGACGGAGAGCCTCTATGGCTACACCTTC
cdr3_aa: CASSQTESLYGYTF

j_call: TRBJ1-1
v_call: TRBV5-1
clone_size: -
d_call: -
cdr3_nt: TGCGCCAGCAGAGAACAGGTGAACACTGAAGCTTTCTTT
cdr3_aa: CASREQVNTEAFF

j_call: TRBJ2-3
v_call: TRBV6-5
clone_size: -
d_call: -
cdr3_nt: TGTGCCAGCAGTTACTCTTCCGCAGATACGCAGTATTTT
cdr3_aa: CASSYSSADTQYF

j_call: TRBJ1-6
v_call: TRBV27
clone_size: -
d_call: TRBD1
cdr3_nt: TGTGCCAGCACGAGGGGGGACAGTTCACCCCTCCACTTT
cdr3_aa: CASTRGDSSPLHF

j_call: TRBJ2-3
v_call: TRBV9
clone_size: -
d_call: TRBD2
cdr3_nt: TGTGCCAGCAGCGTAGGGCTAGCGGGAGTTTTAGATACGCAGTATTTT
cdr3_aa: CASSVGLAGVLDTQYF

j_call: TRBJ1-1
v_call: TRBV4-1
clone_size: -
d_call: -
cdr3_nt: TGCGCCAGCAGCGAAACAGGGATTTTGAGATTGTTT
cdr3_aa: CASSETGILRLF

j_call: TRBJ1-6
v_call: TRBV7-9
clone_size: -
d_call: -
cdr3_nt: TGTGCCAGCAGCTCGGGTGCAGGGGATAATTCACCCCTCCACTTT
cdr3_aa: CASSSGAGDNSPLHF

j_call: TRBJ1-6
v_call: TRBV5-1
clone_size: -
d_call: -
cdr3_nt: TGCGCCAGCAGCTTATATGATTCACCCCTCCACTTT
cdr3_aa: CASSLYDSPLHF